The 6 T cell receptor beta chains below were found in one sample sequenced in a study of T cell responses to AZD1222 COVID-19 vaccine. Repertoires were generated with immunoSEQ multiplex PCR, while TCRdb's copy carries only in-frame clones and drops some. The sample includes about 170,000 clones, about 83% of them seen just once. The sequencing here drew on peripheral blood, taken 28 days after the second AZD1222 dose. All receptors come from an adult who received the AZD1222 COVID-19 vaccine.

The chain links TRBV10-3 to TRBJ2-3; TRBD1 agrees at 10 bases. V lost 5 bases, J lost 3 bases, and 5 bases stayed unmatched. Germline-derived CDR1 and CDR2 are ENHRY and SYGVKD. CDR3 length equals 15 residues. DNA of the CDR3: TGTGCCATCAGTACTGGACAGGGGGGGACAGATACGCAGTATTTT. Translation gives CAISTGQGGTDTQYF.

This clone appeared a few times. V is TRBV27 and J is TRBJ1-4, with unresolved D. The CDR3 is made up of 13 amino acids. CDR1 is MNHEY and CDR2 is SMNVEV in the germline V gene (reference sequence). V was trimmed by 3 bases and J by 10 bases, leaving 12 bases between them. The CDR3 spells CASSLGGSVKLFF. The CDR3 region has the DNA TGTGCCAGCAGTTTGGGAGGGAGCGTAAAACTGTTTTTT.

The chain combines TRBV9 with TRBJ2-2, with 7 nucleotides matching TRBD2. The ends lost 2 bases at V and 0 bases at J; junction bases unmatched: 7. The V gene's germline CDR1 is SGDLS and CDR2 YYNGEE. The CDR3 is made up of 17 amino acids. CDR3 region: CASSVGSGVANTGELFF. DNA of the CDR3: TGTGCCAGCAGCGTGGGGAGCGGGGTGGCGAACACCGGGGAGCTGTTTTTT.

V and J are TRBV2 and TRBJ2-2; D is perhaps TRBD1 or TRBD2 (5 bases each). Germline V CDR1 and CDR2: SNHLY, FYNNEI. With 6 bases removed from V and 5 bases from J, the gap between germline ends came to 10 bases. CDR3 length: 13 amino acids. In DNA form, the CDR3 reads TGTGCCAGCAGACAGGAGGTTACCGGGGAGCTGTTTTTT. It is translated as CASRQEVTGELFF.

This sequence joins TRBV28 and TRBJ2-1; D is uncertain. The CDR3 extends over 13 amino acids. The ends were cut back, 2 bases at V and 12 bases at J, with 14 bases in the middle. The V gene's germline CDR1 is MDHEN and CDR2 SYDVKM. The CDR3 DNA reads TGTGCCAGCAGTTTACGGACCCCCTCCTGGCAGTTCTTC. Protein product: CASSLRTPSWQFF.

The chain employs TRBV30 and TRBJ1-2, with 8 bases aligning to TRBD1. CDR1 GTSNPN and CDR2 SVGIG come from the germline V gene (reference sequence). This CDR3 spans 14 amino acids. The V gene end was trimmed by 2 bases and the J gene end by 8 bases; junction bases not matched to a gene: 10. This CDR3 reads CAWSQERTGHGYTF. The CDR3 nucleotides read TGTGCCTGGAGTCAAGAAAGGACAGGGCACGGCTACACCTTC.